The next 9 T cell receptor beta chains were all read from a single sample in a study of shared clonotypes between healthy human individuals (TCRdb year 2020). CD8 naive samples were obtained by positive selection for CCR7 among CD45RO-negative cells, yielding a CD45RA+CCR7+ population from which TemRA cells were excluded. The library was built by means of the immunoSEQ multiplex PCR assay. The table was pulled from immuneACCESS by TCRdb, which kept in-frame rearrangements only. Such tables lose some clones; where checked, under half of the loss comes from unresolved V genes, and the rest has no known cause. The sample profile shows about 2.1 million clones; roughly 91% of them were found once. The biggest ten clones account for about 1.8% of the sample. The sequenced sample consisted of naive CD8+ T cells from PBMCs. The cell subset or site label here, explained by the study, means: CD45RA+CCR7+. These receptors were obtained from a man between 18 and 35 years old in good health. Some clones in this sample may be carry-over from other donors' samples.

In regard to this clone: Other DNA sequences in this sample translate to the same CDR3. The chain links TRBV7-9 to TRBJ1-2; TRBD1 matches at 7 bases. Trimming at V came to 5 bases and at J to 0 bases, leaving 3 bases not matched to a gene. Germline-derived CDR1 and CDR2 are SEHNR and FQNEAQ (reference sequence). This CDR3 region has 14 residues. The CDR3 DNA follows: TGTGCCAGCAGCCGTCAGGGGGCTAACTATGGCTACACCTTC. Translated: CASSRQGANYGYTF.

The J gene is TRBJ1-2, the V gene TRBV19; TRBD1 might be the D (5 bases). Trimming cost V 10 bases and J 3 bases, with 12 bases left between them. The CDR3 is 12 residues long. Germline assignment: CDR1 LNHDA and CDR2 SQIVND (reference sequence). CDR3 amino acids: CATVGGDYGYTF. In DNA form, the CDR3 reads TGTGCCACCGTGGGGGGAGACTATGGCTACACCTTC.

This chain uses TRBV4-3 with TRBJ2-1, with TRBD2 matching over 7 bases. The CDR3 consists of 16 residues. Germline V gene sequence: CDR1 LGHNA, CDR2 YSLEER. With 4 bases clipped from V and 8 bases from J, the junction kept 14 bases outside the gene matches. CDR3 in DNA: TGCGCCAGCAGCCCTCTAGCCGGGAGGCCTGGGGATGAGCAGTTCTTC. As protein: CASSPLAGRPGDEQFF.

V and J are TRBV27 and TRBJ2-5; 7 nucleotides line up with TRBD2. V was clipped by 6 bases and J by 5 bases; unmatched bases: 15. This CDR3 region has 16 residues. Per germline, CDR1 MNHEY and CDR2 SMNVEV (reference sequence). The CDR3 loop is CASRFGGTVRGETQYF. The CDR3 bases are TGTGCCAGCAGATTCGGGGGGACGGTTCGAGGGGAGACCCAGTACTTC.

This clone was recorded only once. The V call is TRBV11-2, the J call TRBJ2-3; 7 bases map to TRBD2. CDR1 and CDR2 from the germline V gene are SGHAT and FQNNGV. The J segment lost 5 bases and the V segment lost 1 base, leaving 12 bases of the junction unmatched. The CDR3 contains 17 residues. CDR3 bases: TGTGCCAGCAGCTTAGTTGTCCCGGGAGGCCTGTTAGATACGCAGTATTTT. This gives the protein CASSLVVPGGLLDTQYF.

The table lists this clone with a count of one. This CDR3 is also generated by other DNA sequences in the sample. V usage is TRBV28 and J usage is TRBJ2-1, with a weak D call TRBD1 (7 bases). Germline CDR1 MDHEN, CDR2 SYDVKM. Trimming stripped 3 bases from V and 8 bases from J, with 8 bases between. The CDR3 is made up of 12 amino acids. The CDR3: CASSFRGDEQFF. DNA for the CDR3: TGTGCCAGCAGTTTCAGGGGGGATGAGCAGTTCTTC.

The CDR3 DNA reads as TGTGCCAGCAGCACGTCGGACGCCTACTATGGCTACACCTTC. This codes for CASSTSDAYYGYTF. The J gene is TRBJ1-2, the V gene TRBV6-5; no definite D call. Germline CDR1 reads MNHEY; CDR2 reads SVGAGI. The CDR3 is 14 amino acids. Trimming left V 6 bases short and J 3 bases short, with 14 bases between.

This chain connects TRBV9 to TRBJ2-2; 9 nucleotides line up with TRBD1. This CDR3 has 15 residues. V lost 3 bases and J lost 6; bases outside the gene matches: 6. Germline-derived CDR1 and CDR2 are SGDLS and YYNGEE. The CDR3 sequence: CASSGGQGIAGELFF. Here the CDR3 DNA reads TGTGCCAGCAGCGGGGGACAGGGTATTGCCGGGGAGCTGTTTTTT.

The rearrangement uses TRBV29-1 and TRBJ1-2, with TRBD1 identical over 7 bases. The CDR3 sequence is 17 residues long. V gave up 0 bases and J gave up 5 bases; unmatched junction bases: 15. In germline, CDR1 is SQVTM, CDR2 ANQGSEA. CDR3 loop: CSVEDSQQTGIEYGYTF. CDR3 bases: TGCAGCGTTGAAGACTCGCAGCAGACAGGGATCGAGTATGGCTACACCTTC.